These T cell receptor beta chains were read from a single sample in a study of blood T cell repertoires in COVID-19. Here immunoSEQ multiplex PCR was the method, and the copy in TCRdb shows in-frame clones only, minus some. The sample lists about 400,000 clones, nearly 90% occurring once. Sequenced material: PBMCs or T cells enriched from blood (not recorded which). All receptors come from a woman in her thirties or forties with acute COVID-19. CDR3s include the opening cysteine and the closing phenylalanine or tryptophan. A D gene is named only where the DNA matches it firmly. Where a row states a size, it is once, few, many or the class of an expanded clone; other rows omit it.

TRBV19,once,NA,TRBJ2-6,CASSIRHSGANVLTF,TGTGCCAGTAGTATCCGACACTCTGGGGCCAACGTCCTGACTTTC
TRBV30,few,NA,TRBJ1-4,CAWSPDRRNEKLFF,TGTGCCTGGAGTCCAGACAGGAGGAATGAAAAACTGTTTTTT
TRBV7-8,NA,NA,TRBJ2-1,CASSLGLVSYNEQFF,TGTGCCAGCAGCTTAGGACTAGTCTCCTACAATGAGCAGTTCTTC
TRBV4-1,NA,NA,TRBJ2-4,CASSPEYWGLAKNIQYF,TGCGCCAGCAGCCCCGAATATTGGGGGCTCGCCAAAAACATTCAGTACTTC
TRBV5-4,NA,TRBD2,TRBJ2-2,CASSIRGLAKNTGELFF,TGTGCCAGCAGCATACGAGGACTAGCGAAGAACACCGGGGAGCTGTTTTTT
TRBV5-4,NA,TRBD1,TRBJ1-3,CASSPRTGSGNTIYF,TGTGCCAGCAGCCCCCGGACAGGCTCTGGAAACACCATATATTTT
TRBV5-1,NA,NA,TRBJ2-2,CASSFDSGLDTGELFF,TGCGCCAGCAGCTTCGACTCGGGGTTGGACACCGGGGAGCTGTTTTTT
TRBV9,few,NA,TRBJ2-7,CASSAEAKSYEQYF,TGTGCCAGCAGCGCAGAGGCTAAATCCTACGAGCAGTACTTC
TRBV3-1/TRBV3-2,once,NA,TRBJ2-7,CASSRQEYEQYF,TGTGCCAGCAGCCGACAGGAGTACGAGCAGTACTTC
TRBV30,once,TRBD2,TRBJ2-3,CAWTSGGTSTDTQYF,TGTGCCTGGACTAGCGGGGGGACTAGCACAGATACGCAGTATTTT
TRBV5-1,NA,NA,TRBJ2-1,CASSLNLGGNEQFF,TGCGCCAGCAGCTTGAACTTAGGGGGCAATGAGCAGTTCTTC
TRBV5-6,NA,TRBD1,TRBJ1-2,CASNRLTGYENGYTF,TGTGCCAGCAACAGACTGACAGGGTACGAGAATGGCTACACCTTC
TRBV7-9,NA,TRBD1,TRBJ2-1,CASSLARGPSYNEQFF,TGTGCCAGCAGCTTAGCAAGGGGGCCCTCCTACAATGAGCAGTTCTTC
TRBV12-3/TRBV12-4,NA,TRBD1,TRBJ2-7,CASSPTGGEQYF,TGTGCCAGCAGTCCTACAGGGGGAGAGCAGTACTTC
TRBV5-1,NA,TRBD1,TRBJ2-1,CASSFTSRDRGLNEQFF,TGCGCCAGCAGCTTTACTTCCCGGGACAGGGGGCTCAATGAGCAGTTCTTC
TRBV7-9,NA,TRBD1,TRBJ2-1,CASSPDRASEQFF,TGTGCCAGCAGCCCCGACAGGGCGAGTGAGCAGTTCTTC